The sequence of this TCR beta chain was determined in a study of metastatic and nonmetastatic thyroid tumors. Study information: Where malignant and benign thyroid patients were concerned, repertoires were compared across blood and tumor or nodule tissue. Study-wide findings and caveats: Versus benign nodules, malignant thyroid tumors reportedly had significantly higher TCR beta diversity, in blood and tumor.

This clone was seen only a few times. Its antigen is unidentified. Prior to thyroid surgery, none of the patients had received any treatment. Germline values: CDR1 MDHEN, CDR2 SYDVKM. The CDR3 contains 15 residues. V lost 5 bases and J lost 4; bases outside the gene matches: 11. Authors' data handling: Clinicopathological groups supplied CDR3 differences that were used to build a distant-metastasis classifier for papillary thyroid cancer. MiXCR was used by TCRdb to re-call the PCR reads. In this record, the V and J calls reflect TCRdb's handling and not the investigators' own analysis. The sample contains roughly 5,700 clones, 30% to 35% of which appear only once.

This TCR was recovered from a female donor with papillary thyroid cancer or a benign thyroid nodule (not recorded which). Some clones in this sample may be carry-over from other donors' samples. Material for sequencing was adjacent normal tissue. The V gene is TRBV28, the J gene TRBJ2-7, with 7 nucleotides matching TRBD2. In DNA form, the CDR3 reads TGTGCCAGCAGTCCCAGGGCAGCGGGGAGATACGAGCAGTACTTC. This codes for CASSPRAAGRYEQYF.